Listed below are T cell receptor beta chains from one sample, sequenced in a study of cytomegalovirus exposure and HLA in healthy donors. Data came from immunoSEQ multiplex PCR; TCRdb stores just in-frame clones and leaves some out. The repertoire has 200,000 to 250,000 clones, approximately 82% of them found once; the top ten carry 0.63%. The material sequenced was PBMCs. The receptors come from a man between 18 and 29 years old in good health and CMV-seronegative. The CDR3 runs from the conserved cysteine through the conserved F or W. The D gene is left open where the match is weak. Clone size is shown for a subset of rows, as once, few, many or a class of expanded clone.

V gene: TRBV2; J gene: TRBJ2-1; clone size: -; D gene: -; CDR3 DNA: TGTGCCAGCAGTGTGAAGGTCTTGAGGGATGGGAATGAGCAGTTCTTC; CDR3 protein: CASSVKVLRDGNEQFF
V gene: TRBV28; J gene: TRBJ1-2; clone size: -; D gene: -; CDR3 DNA: TGTGCCAGCAGTAGGGGTAGTGGCTACACCTTC; CDR3 protein: CASSRGSGYTF
V gene: TRBV5-4; J gene: TRBJ2-7; clone size: -; D gene: TRBD2; CDR3 DNA: TGTGCCAGCAGCTTGGGGGCGGGAGGGCCGATGAACGAGCAGTACTTC; CDR3 protein: CASSLGAGGPMNEQYF
V gene: TRBV7-7; J gene: TRBJ2-1; clone size: once; D gene: TRBD2; CDR3 DNA: TGTGCTAGCAGCCCTATAGCGGGACCCTACAATGAGCAGTTCTTC; CDR3 protein: CASSPIAGPYNEQFF
V gene: TRBV5-4; J gene: TRBJ2-3; clone size: -; D gene: -; CDR3 DNA: TGTGCCAGCAGCTCAAGAGGAGATACGCAGTATTTT; CDR3 protein: CASSSRGDTQYF
V gene: TRBV28; J gene: TRBJ2-7; clone size: -; D gene: -; CDR3 DNA: TGTGCCAGCAGTTCCACTCTCAGGGTCGAGCAGTACTTC; CDR3 protein: CASSSTLRVEQYF
V gene: TRBV2; J gene: TRBJ1-5; clone size: -; D gene: -; CDR3 DNA: TGTGCCAGCAGAGAACGGGTTAGCAATCAGCCCCAGCATTTT; CDR3 protein: CASRERVSNQPQHF
V gene: TRBV28; J gene: TRBJ1-2; clone size: -; D gene: -; CDR3 DNA: TGTGCCAGCAGTTTAACCCCTACCCTCCGTATAGCTAACTATGGCTACACCTTC; CDR3 protein: CASSLTPTLRIANYGYTF
V gene: TRBV6-5; J gene: TRBJ1-2; clone size: -; D gene: -; CDR3 DNA: TGTGCCAGCAGTTACGGGCGAGGCTACACCTTC; CDR3 protein: CASSYGRGYTF
V gene: TRBV7-9; J gene: TRBJ2-2; clone size: once; D gene: -; CDR3 DNA: TGTGCCAGCAGCTTAGCCCTGTACACCGGGGAGCTGTTTTTT; CDR3 protein: CASSLALYTGELFF
V gene: TRBV12-5; J gene: TRBJ2-1; clone size: -; D gene: -; CDR3 DNA: TGTGCTAGTGGTTCCCATTCGGGGATTTTGGGTGAGCAGTTCTTC; CDR3 protein: CASGSHSGILGEQFF
V gene: TRBV10-3; J gene: TRBJ2-7; clone size: -; D gene: TRBD2; CDR3 DNA: TGTGCCATCAGATCGCGGGAGGGTAGAGAGCAGTACTTC; CDR3 protein: CAIRSREGREQYF
V gene: TRBV19; J gene: TRBJ2-7; clone size: -; D gene: TRBD1; CDR3 DNA: TGTGCCAGTAGTACGATTCCGGGACAGGGGGCGGAAGAGCAGTACTTC; CDR3 protein: CASSTIPGQGAEEQYF
V gene: TRBV27; J gene: TRBJ2-1; clone size: few; D gene: -; CDR3 DNA: TGTGCCAGCAGCCCCGGGACAACCGACAATGAGCAGTTCTTC; CDR3 protein: CASSPGTTDNEQFF
V gene: TRBV30; J gene: TRBJ2-7; clone size: -; D gene: TRBD1; CDR3 DNA: TGTGCCTGGAGTCCAGGGGGCTACGAGCAGTACTTC; CDR3 protein: CAWSPGGYEQYF
V gene: TRBV9; J gene: TRBJ2-7; clone size: -; D gene: -; CDR3 DNA: TGTGCCAGCAGCGTAGGCGGGGCCTCATCCTACGAGCAGTACTTC; CDR3 protein: CASSVGGASSYEQYF
V gene: TRBV2; J gene: TRBJ1-2; clone size: -; D gene: -; CDR3 DNA: TGTGCCAGTTCTCAAGGAGACTATGGCTACACCTTC; CDR3 protein: CASSQGDYGYTF
V gene: TRBV5-1; J gene: TRBJ1-1; clone size: -; D gene: TRBD1; CDR3 DNA: TGCGCCAGCAGCTTGGTACCTCGACAGGGATCAGAAGCTTTCTTT; CDR3 protein: CASSLVPRQGSEAFF
V gene: TRBV9; J gene: TRBJ2-2; clone size: -; D gene: TRBD2; CDR3 DNA: TGTGCCAGCAGCGTAGCTCGGCTAGCGGGAAACGGCACCGGGGAGCTGTTTTTT; CDR3 protein: CASSVARLAGNGTGELFF
V gene: TRBV4-2; J gene: TRBJ2-7; clone size: -; D gene: -; CDR3 DNA: TGTGCCAGCAGCCAAGTTAGGGGTTACGAGCAGTACTTC; CDR3 protein: CASSQVRGYEQYF
V gene: TRBV6-5; J gene: TRBJ1-4; clone size: -; D gene: -; CDR3 DNA: TGTGCCAGCAGCCGAGGGCAGCCGAGGGAAAAACTGTTTTTT; CDR3 protein: CASSRGQPREKLFF
V gene: TRBV5-1; J gene: TRBJ1-4; clone size: -; D gene: -; CDR3 DNA: TGCGCCAGCAGCTTGGCCGGGGGGGCAACTAATGAAAAACTGTTTTTT; CDR3 protein: CASSLAGGATNEKLFF
V gene: TRBV27; J gene: TRBJ2-7; clone size: -; D gene: TRBD1; CDR3 DNA: TGTGCCAGCAGTCTGAGGGACAGCCCCAGAGGCGAGCAGTACTTC; CDR3 protein: CASSLRDSPRGEQYF
V gene: TRBV28; J gene: TRBJ1-1; clone size: -; D gene: -; CDR3 DNA: TGTGCCAGCAGGTACAGGGTTACTGAAGCTTTCTTT; CDR3 protein: CASRYRVTEAFF
V gene: TRBV29-1; J gene: TRBJ2-1; clone size: -; D gene: -; CDR3 DNA: TGCAGCGTTGTCCCCGGTCACTCCTACAATGAGCAGTTCTTC; CDR3 protein: CSVVPGHSYNEQFF